What follows is one T cell receptor beta chain and its context. A single base separates this from a much larger clone, so it may be a read error. This CDR3 fails to terminate in the conserved phenylalanine or tryptophan, so it likely reflects a read error. Using its own MiXCR run on the RACE reads, TCRdb lists one record per CDR3 protein. This sample yields about 49,000 distinct CDR3 sequences, of which around 9% are seen a single time; around 4.3% belongs to the top ten. The time point here: patch test 1, 2 weeks after DPC sensitization. Noted treatment: therapeutic diphenylcyclopropenone sensitization with weekly scalp DPC. The data are from a study of human T cells and chemical hapten exposure. Turning to the study itself: Reading of the patch tests, which applied 0.01% DPC to the upper back, occurred at 6 days. TCR yields per sample varied mostly from small pooled library volume differences.

CDR1 SQVTM and CDR2 ANQGSEA come from the germline V gene. This CDR3 has 12 amino acids. Sample: whole blood, taken in connection with sensitization to the hapten diphenylcyclopropenone (DPC). The TCR comes from a woman aged 45-65 years with alopecia areata. Some clones in this sample may be carry-over from other donors' samples. The rearrangement links TRBV29-1 to TRBJ2-3, with 7 positions matching TRBD2. CDR3 nucleotides: TGCAGGAAGGGAGGGAGCACAGATACGCAGTATTAT. It yields the protein CRKGGSTDTQYY.